The T cell receptor (beta chain) described here comes from a study of cytotoxic CD8 clonotypes in ibrutinib-treated CLL. Study-wide results and limits: While tracking circulating CD8+ T-cell counts, baseline clonality exceeded that of age-matched healthy donors.

The table came from immunoSEQ multiplex PCR; TCRdb's copy has only in-frame clones and leaves some out. The table shows nearly 300,000 clones, with about 72% occurring only once. A few counts support this clone. The target antigen is unknown. This specimen was PBMCs, taken at disease progression, from a patient treated with ibrutinib. The origin of this receptor is a human donor with chronic lymphocytic leukemia.

As DNA, the CDR3 is TGTGCCAGCTCACCCTTCTACAATGAGCAGTTCTTC. It is translated as CASSPFYNEQFF. V gene TRBV18 combines with J gene TRBJ2-1; no clear D gene. This CDR3 spans 12 amino acids. V lost 3 bases to trimming and J lost 3 bases, with 3 bases between them. The germline V gene has CDR1 KGHSH and CDR2 LQKENI.